Listed below are T cell receptor beta chains from one sample, sequenced in a study of sequential checkpoint blockade in melanoma. The table came from immunoSEQ multiplex PCR; TCRdb's copy has only in-frame clones and leaves some out. The sample has 2,000 to 2,500 clones; 22% are singletons. The sample here was tumor tissue (inferred from file names), taken from a patient given nivolumab and ipilimumab in sequence. The receptors were sampled from a human donor with melanoma. Each CDR3 is given with its conserved first and last residue. The D gene is left open where the match is weak. Size values are once, few and many counts, or a class for expanded clones, and some rows have none.

j_call | d_call | v_call | clone_size | cdr3_aa | cdr3_nt
TRBJ2-1 | TRBD2 | TRBV28 | large | CASRATLRTSGYNEQFF | TGTGCCAGCAGGGCGACCCTAAGGACTAGCGGCTACAATGAGCAGTTCTTC
TRBJ2-7 | . | TRBV6-8 | . | CASSYDRAAGEQYF | TGTGCCAGCAGTTACGACAGGGCAGCGGGGGAGCAGTACTTC
TRBJ2-2 | . | TRBV11-3 | few | CASSLGTIQGTGELFF | TGTGCCAGCAGCTTAGGAACAATACAAGGGACCGGGGAGCTGTTTTTT
TRBJ2-1 | . | TRBV11-3 | medium-sized | CASSLYGGRSLDNEQFF | TGTGCCAGCAGCTTATACGGGGGGCGCAGCTTGGACAATGAGCAGTTCTTC
TRBJ1-1 | . | TRBV6-8 | . | CASSGSGTEAFF | TGTGCCAGCAGTGGCTCGGGGACTGAAGCTTTCTTT
TRBJ1-5 | . | TRBV18 | . | CASSPPSGNSGQPQHF | TGTGCCAGCTCACCACCGTCGGGAAATTCGGGACAGCCCCAGCATTTT
TRBJ2-2 | . | TRBV30 | . | CAWSQNPLIGELFF | TGTGCCTGGAGCCAAAACCCGTTAATCGGGGAGCTGTTTTTT
TRBJ2-2 | . | TRBV10-2 | . | CASREGVTPGELFF | TGCGCCAGCAGGGAGGGAGTAACACCCGGGGAGCTGTTTTTT
TRBJ1-5 | . | TRBV28 | few | CASSFFPGQPQHF | TGTGCCAGCAGTTTCTTCCCCGGTCAGCCCCAGCATTTT
TRBJ1-2 | . | TRBV6-8 | few | CASTSGGTKNYGYTF | TGTGCCAGCACCTCCGGAGGAACCAAAAACTATGGCTACACCTTC
TRBJ2-7 | . | TRBV11-3 | few | CASALAAGSMNEQYF | TGTGCCAGCGCTTTGGCGGCAGGGTCTATGAACGAGCAGTACTTC
TRBJ2-1 | . | TRBV11-3 | few | CASSLGRKQSGGSYNEQFF | TGTGCCAGCAGCTTAGGACGGAAACAAAGCGGTGGAAGCTACAATGAGCAGTTCTTC
TRBJ1-2 | TRBD1 | TRBV30 | few | CAWSGQGVGYGYTF | TGTGCCTGGAGTGGGCAGGGGGTTGGATATGGCTACACCTTC
TRBJ1-1 | . | TRBV29-1 | . | CSASQMNTEAFF | TGCAGCGCCTCACAGATGAACACTGAAGCTTTCTTT
TRBJ1-5 | . | TRBV6-8 | . | CASGTHNLFSNQPQHF | TGTGCCAGCGGGACACACAACCTATTTAGCAATCAGCCCCAGCATTTT